This T cell receptor beta chain stems from a study of blood T cell repertoires in COVID-19. Some clones are missing from TCRdb's copy, which holds only in-frame ones; the method was immunoSEQ multiplex PCR. The sample lists 310,000 or so clones; over 75% were seen once. J was trimmed by 3 bases and V by 4 bases; bases with no gene match: 6. This CDR3 contains 15 residues. Per the germline V gene, CDR1 is LNHDA and CDR2 is SQIVND (reference sequence). The source is a woman aged 18-30 years who had recovered from COVID-19. This rearrangement joins TRBV19 to TRBJ1-1, with 9 bases aligning to TRBD1. Sequenced material: PBMCs or T cells enriched from blood (not recorded which). The CDR3 nucleotides are TGTGCCAGTAGTACGTCGGACAGGGGCGACACTGAAGCTTTCTTT. It is translated as CASSTSDRGDTEAFF.